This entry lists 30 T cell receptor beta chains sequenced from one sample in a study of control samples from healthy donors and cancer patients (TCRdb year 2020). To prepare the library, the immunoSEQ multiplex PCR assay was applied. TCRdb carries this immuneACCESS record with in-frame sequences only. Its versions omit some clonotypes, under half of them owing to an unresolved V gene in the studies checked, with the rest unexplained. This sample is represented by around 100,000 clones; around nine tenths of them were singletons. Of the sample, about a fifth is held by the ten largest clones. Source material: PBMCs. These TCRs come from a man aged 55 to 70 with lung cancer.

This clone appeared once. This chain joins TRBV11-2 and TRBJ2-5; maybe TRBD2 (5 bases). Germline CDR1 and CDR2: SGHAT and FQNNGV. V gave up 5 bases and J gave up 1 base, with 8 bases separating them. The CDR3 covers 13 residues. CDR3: CASSIGLQETQYF. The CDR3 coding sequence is TGTGCCAGCAGCATAGGACTCCAAGAGACCCAGTACTTC.

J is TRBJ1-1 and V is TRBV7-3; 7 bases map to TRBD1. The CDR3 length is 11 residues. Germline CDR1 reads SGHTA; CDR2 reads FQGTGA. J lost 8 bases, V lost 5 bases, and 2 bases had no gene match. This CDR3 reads CASSGDSEAFF. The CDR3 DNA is TGTGCCAGCAGCGGGGACAGCGAAGCTTTCTTT. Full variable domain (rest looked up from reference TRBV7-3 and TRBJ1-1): GAGVSQTPSNKVTEKGKYVELRCDPISGHTALYWYRQSLGQGPEFLIYFQGTGAADDSGLPNDRFFAVRPEGSVSTLKIQRTERGDSAVYLCASSGDSEAFFGQGTRLTVV.

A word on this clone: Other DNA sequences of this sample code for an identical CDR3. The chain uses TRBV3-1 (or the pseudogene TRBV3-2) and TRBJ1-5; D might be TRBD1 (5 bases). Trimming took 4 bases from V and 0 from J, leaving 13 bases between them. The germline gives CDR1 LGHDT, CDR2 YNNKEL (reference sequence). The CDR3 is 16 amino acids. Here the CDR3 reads CASSPYGGGSNQPQHF. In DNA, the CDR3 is TGTGCCAGCAGCCCTTATGGCGGGGGTAGCAATCAGCCCCAGCATTTT.

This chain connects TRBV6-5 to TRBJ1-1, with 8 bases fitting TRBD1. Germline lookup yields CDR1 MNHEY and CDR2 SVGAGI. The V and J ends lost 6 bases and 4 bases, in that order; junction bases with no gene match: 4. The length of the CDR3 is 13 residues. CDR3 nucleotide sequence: TGTGCCAGCAGGGACAGGGCGGCCACTGAAGCTTTCTTT. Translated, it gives CASRDRAATEAFF.

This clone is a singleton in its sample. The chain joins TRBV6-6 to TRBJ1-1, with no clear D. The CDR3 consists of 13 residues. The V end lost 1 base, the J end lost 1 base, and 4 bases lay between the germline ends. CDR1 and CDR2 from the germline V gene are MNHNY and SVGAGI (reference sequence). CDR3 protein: CASSYLGNTEAFF. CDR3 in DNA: TGTGCCAGCAGTTACTTGGGGAACACTGAAGCTTTCTTT.

CDR3 bases: TGTGCCAGCAGGTCCTGGACAGGGCCCACTGAAGCTTTCTTT. Translation gives CASRSWTGPTEAFF. This chain uses TRBV6-5 with TRBJ1-1; 8 bases line up with TRBD1. CDR1 and CDR2 from the germline V gene are MNHEY and SVGAGI. The CDR3 loop spans 14 amino acids. V gave up 6 bases and J gave up 4 bases; unmatched junction bases: 7.

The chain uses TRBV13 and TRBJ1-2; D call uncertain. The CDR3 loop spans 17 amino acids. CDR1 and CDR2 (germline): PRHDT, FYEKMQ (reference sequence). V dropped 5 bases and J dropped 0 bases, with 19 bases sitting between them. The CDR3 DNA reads TGTGCCAGCAGCCCTCAGCCTACAACCGGAGCTAACTATGGCTACACCTTC. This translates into CASSPQPTTGANYGYTF.

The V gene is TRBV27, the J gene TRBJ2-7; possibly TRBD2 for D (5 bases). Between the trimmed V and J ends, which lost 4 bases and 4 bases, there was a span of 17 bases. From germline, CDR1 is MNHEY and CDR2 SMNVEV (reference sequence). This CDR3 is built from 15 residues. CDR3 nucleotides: TGTGCCAGCAGTTCGCCGGGAACCCTCAAATACGAGCAGTACTTC. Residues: CASSSPGTLKYEQYF.

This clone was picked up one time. The CDR3 DNA follows: TGTGCCAGCAGCTTTTCCGGACAGCTTTACACTGAAGCTTTCTTT. Translating gives CASSFSGQLYTEAFF. V usage is TRBV5-4 and J usage is TRBJ1-1; weak D call: TRBD1 (6 bases). Germline V CDR1 and CDR2: SGHNT, YYREEE (reference sequence). V was cut by 2 bases and J by 3 bases, with 14 bases left in between. The length of the CDR3 is 15 residues. The whole variable domain, remainder taken from reference TRBV5-4 and TRBJ1-1, is ETGVTQSPTHLIKTRGQQVTLRCSSQSGHNTVSWYQQALGQGPQFIFQYYREEENGRGNFPPRFSGLQFPNYSSELNVNALELDDSALYLCASSFSGQLYTEAFFGQGTRLTVV.

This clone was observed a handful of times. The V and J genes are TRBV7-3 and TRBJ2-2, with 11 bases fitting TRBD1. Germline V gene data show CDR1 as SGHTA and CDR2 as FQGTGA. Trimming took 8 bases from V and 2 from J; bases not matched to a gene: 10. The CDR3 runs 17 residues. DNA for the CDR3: TGTGCCAGCGCCAGGGGACAGGGGGTCATAAACACCGGGGAGCTGTTTTTT. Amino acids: CASARGQGVINTGELFF. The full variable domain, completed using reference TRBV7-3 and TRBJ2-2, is GAGVSQTPSNKVTEKGKYVELRCDPISGHTALYWYRQSLGQGPEFLIYFQGTGAADDSGLPNDRFFAVRPEGSVSTLKIQRTERGDSAVYLCASARGQGVINTGELFFGEGSRLTVL.

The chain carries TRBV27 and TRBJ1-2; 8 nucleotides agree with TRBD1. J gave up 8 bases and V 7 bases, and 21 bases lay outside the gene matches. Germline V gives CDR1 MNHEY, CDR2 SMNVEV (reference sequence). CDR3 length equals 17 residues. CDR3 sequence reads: CASNAHDTGQGVRGYTF. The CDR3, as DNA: TGTGCCAGCAACGCACATGATACCGGACAGGGCGTGCGGGGCTACACCTTC.

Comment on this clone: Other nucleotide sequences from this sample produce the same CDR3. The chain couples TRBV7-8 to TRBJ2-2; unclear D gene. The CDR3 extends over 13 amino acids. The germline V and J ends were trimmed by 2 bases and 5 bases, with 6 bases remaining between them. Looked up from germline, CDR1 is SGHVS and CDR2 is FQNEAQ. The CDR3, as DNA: TGTGCCAGCAGCTTATCGCCGACCGGGGAGCTGTTTTTT. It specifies CASSLSPTGELFF.

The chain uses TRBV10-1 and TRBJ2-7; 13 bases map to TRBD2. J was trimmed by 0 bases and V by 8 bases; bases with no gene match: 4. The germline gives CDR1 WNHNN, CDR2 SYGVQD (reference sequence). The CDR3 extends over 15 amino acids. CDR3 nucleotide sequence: TGCGCCAGCCGGACTAGCGGGGGCCTCTCCTACGAGCAGTACTTC. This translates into CASRTSGGLSYEQYF.

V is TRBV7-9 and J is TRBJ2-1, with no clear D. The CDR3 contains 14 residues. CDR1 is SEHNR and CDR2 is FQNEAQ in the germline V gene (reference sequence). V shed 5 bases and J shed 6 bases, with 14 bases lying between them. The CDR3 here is CASSRLFMRNEQFF. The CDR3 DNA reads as TGTGCCAGCAGCCGGCTATTCATGCGCAATGAGCAGTTCTTC.

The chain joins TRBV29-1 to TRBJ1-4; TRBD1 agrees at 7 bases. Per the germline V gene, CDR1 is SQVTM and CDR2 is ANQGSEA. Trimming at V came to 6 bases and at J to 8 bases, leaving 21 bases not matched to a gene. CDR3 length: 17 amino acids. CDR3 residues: CSVSNSGTAIIGEKLFF. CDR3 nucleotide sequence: TGCAGCGTGTCAAACTCCGGGACAGCAATAATTGGCGAAAAACTGTTTTTT.

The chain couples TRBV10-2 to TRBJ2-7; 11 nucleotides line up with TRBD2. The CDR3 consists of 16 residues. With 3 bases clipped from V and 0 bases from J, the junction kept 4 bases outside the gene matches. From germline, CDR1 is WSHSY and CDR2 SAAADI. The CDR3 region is CASSELAGASSYEQYF. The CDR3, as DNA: TGCGCCAGCAGTGAACTAGCGGGGGCGAGCTCCTACGAGCAGTACTTC.

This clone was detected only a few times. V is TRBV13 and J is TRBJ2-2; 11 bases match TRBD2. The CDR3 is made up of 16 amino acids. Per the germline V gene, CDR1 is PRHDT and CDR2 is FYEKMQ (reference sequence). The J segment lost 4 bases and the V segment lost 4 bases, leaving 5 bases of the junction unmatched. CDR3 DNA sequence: TGTGCCAGCAGCTATAGCGGGGGGGAGAGCACCGGGGAGCTGTTTTTT. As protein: CASSYSGGESTGELFF. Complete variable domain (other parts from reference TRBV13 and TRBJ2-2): AAGVIQSPRHLIKEKRETATLKCYPIPRHDTVYWYQQGPGQDPQFLISFYEKMQSDKGSIPDRFSAQQFSDYHSELNMSSLELGDSALYFCASSYSGGESTGELFFGEGSRLTVL.

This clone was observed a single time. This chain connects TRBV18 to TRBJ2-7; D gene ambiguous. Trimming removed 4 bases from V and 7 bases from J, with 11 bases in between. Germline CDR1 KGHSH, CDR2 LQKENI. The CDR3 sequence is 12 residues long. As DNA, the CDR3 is TGTGCCAGCTCACAGGGTCGAATGGAGCAGTACGTC. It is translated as CASSQGRMEQYV.

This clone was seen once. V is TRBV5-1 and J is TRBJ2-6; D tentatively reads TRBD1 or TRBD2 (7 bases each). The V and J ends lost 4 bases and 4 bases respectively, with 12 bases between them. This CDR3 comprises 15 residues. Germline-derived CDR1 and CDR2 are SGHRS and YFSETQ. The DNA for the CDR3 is TGCGCCAGCAGCCCAGGGGGGGCCGGGGCCAACGTCCTGACTTTC. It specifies CASSPGGAGANVLTF. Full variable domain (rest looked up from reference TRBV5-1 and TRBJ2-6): KAGVTQTPRYLIKTRGQQVTLSCSPISGHRSVSWYQQTPGQGLQFLFEYFSETQRNKGNFPGRFSGRQFSNSRSEMNVSTLELGDSALYLCASSPGGAGANVLTFGAGSRLTVL.

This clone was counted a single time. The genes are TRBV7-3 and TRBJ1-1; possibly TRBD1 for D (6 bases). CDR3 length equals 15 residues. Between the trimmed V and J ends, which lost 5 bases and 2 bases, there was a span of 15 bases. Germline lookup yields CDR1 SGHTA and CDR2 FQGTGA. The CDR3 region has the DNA TGTGCCAGCAGCGGATCGACGGGGGGCAACACTGAAGCTTTCTTT. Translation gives CASSGSTGGNTEAFF.

This CDR3 reads CASSEPGQGIYEQYF. The CDR3 region has the DNA TGTGCCAGCAGTGAGCCGGGACAGGGAATATACGAGCAGTACTTC. This chain connects TRBV6-1 to TRBJ2-7; 9 positions match TRBD1. The length of the CDR3 is 15 residues. Germline loops: CDR1 MNHNS, CDR2 SASEGT. V shed 3 bases and J 4 bases; nucleotides not matched to a gene: 7.

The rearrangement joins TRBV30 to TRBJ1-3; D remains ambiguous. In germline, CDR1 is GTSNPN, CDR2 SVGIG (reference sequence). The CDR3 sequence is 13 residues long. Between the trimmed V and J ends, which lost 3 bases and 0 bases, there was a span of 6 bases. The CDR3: CAWRIYSGNTIYF. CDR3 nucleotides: TGTGCCTGGAGAATATACTCTGGAAACACCATATATTTT.

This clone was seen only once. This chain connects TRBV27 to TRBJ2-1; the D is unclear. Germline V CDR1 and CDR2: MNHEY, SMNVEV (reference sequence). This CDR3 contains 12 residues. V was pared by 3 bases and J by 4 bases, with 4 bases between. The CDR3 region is CASSLAYNEQFF. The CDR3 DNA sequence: TGTGCCAGCAGTTTGGCTTACAATGAGCAGTTCTTC.

CDR3: CAISRLDPLSYNSPLHF. The CDR3 region has the DNA TGTGCCATCAGCCGTCTGGACCCATTATCCTATAATTCACCCCTCCACTTT. The rearrangement uses TRBV10-3 and TRBJ1-6; D remains ambiguous. The CDR3 extends over 17 amino acids. Germline V gene lookup returns CDR1 ENHRY and CDR2 SYGVKD. V shed 6 bases and J shed 1 base, with 16 bases lying between them.

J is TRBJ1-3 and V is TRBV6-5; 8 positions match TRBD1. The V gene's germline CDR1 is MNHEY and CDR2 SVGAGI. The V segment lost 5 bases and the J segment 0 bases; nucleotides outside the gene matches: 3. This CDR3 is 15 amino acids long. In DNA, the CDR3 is TGTGCCAGCAGTCGAACAGGGGGCTCTGGAAACACCATATATTTT. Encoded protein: CASSRTGGSGNTIYF.

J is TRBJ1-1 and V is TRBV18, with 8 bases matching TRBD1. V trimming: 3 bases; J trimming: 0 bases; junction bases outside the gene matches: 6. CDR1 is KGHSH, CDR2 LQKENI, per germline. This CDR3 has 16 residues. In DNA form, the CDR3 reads TGTGCCAGCTCACCCCTTCGGACAGGGATGAACACTGAAGCTTTCTTT. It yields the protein CASSPLRTGMNTEAFF.

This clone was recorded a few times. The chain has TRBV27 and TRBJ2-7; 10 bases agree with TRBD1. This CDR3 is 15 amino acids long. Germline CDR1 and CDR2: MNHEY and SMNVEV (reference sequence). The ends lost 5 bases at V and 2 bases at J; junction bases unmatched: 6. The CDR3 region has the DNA TGTGCCAGCAGTCACCCGGGACAGGGGACCTACGAGCAGTACTTC. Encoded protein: CASSHPGQGTYEQYF.

As DNA, the CDR3 is TGTGCCAGCAGCGTAACCGGGACAGCGACGACTGGCATTCAGTACTTC. Residues: CASSVTGTATTGIQYF. This sequence joins TRBV9 and TRBJ2-4; TRBD1 matches at 7 bases. Germline V lookup: CDR1 SGDLS, CDR2 YYNGEE. V dropped 1 base and J dropped 9; count of bases not matched to a gene: 13. CDR3 length equals 16 residues.

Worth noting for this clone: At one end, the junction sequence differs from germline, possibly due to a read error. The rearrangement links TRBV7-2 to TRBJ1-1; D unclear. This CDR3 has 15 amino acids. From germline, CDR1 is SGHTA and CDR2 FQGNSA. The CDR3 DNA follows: TGTGCCAGCAGCTCCCGGGGTCTTGTGAAGACTGAAGCTTTCTTT. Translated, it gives CASSSRGLVKTEAFF.

CDR3 sequence (DNA): TGCGCCAGCAGCCCGGCGCTAGCGATGGGCACAGATACGCAGTATTTT. It specifies CASSPALAMGTDTQYF. V is TRBV5-1 and J is TRBJ2-3; TRBD2 is a possible D gene (6 bases). V dropped 4 bases and J dropped 1 base, with 16 bases sitting between them. Germline V CDR1 and CDR2: SGHRS, YFSETQ. The length of the CDR3 is 16 residues.